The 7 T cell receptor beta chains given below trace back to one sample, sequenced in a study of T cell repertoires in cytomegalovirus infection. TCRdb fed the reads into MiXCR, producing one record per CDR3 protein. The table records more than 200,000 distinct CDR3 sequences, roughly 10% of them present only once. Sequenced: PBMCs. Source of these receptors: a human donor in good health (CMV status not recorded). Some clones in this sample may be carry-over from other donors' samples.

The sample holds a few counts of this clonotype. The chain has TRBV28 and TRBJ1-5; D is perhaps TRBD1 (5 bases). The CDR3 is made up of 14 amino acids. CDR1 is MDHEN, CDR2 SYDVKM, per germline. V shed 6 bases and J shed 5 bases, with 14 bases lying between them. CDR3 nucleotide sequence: TGTGCCAGCAGCCCCAGGGAGAGCCATCAGCCCCAGCATTTT. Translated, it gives CASSPRESHQPQHF.

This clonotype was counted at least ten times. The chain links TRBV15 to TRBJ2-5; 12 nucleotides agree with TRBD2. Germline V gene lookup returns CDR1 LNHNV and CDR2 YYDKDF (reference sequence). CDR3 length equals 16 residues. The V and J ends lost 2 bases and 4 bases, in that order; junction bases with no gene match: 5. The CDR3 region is CATSRSSSGRGETQYF. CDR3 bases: TGTGCCACCAGCAGATCCTCTAGCGGGAGGGGAGAGACCCAGTACTTC.

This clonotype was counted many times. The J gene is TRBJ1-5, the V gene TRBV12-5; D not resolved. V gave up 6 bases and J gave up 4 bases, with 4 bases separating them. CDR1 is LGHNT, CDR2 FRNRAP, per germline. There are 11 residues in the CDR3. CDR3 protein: CASGTNQPQHF. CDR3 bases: TGTGCTAGTGGGACAAATCAGCCCCAGCATTTT.

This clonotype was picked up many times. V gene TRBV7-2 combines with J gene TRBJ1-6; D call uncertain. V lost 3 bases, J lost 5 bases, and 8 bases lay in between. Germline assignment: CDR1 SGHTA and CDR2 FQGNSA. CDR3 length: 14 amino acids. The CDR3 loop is CASSFKQNNSPLHF. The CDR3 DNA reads TGTGCCAGCAGCTTCAAACAAAATAATTCACCCCTCCACTTT. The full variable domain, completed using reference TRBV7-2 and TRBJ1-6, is GAGVSQSPSNKVTEKGKDVELRCDPISGHTALYWYRQSLGQGLEFLIYFQGNSAPDKSGLPSDRFSAERTGGSVSTLTIQRTQQEDSAVYLCASSFKQNNSPLHFGNGTRLTVT.

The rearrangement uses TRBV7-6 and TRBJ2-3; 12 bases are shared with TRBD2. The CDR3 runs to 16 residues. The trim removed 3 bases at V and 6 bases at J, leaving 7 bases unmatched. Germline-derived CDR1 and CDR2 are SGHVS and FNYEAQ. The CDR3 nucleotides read TGTGCCAGCAGCTTCCGTCTAGCGGGAGGGTCGGATACGCAGTATTTT. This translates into CASSFRLAGGSDTQYF.

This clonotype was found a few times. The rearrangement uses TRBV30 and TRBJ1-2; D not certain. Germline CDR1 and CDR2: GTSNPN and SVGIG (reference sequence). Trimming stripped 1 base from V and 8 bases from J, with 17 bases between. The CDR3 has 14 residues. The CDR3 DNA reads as TGTGCCTGGAGTGCAAAACCGGGAACGGGAGGCTACACCTTC. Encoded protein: CAWSAKPGTGGYTF.

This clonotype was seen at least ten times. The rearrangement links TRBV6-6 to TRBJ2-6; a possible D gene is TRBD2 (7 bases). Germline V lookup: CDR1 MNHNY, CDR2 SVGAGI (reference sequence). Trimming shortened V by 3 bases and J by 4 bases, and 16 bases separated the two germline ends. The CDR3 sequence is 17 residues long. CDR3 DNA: TGTGCCAGCAGTTATATGGAGGGGGGGCAAGGGGCCAACGTCCTGACTTTC. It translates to CASSYMEGGQGANVLTF.